These 9 T cell receptor beta chains share one sample of origin, sequenced in a study of PD-1 blockade in classical Hodgkin lymphoma. Specified time point: cycle 4 day 1 (C4D1), after less than 7 weeks of nivolumab. Relapses following autologous stem cell transplantation were seen in all patients, with brentuximab vedotin exposure varying. The authors enriched CD8+ T cells from thawed PBMCs via magnetic negative selection. The method was immunoSEQ multiplex PCR; TCRdb's version includes in-frame clones alone and lacks a portion of them. The profile shows roughly 11,000 clones, roughly 85% of them singletons. Sequencing used CD8+ T cells from blood, obtained before the fourth cycle of nivolumab. The receptors derive from a human donor with classical Hodgkin lymphoma. The donor label of this sample is uncertain.

The rearrangement links TRBV14 to TRBJ2-1; 12 nucleotides match TRBD2. This CDR3 spans 17 amino acids. Germline loops: CDR1 SGHDN, CDR2 FVKESK. The ends lost 8 bases at V and 7 bases at J; junction bases unmatched: 15. This CDR3 is CASPSAALAGGHNEQFF. In nucleotides, the CDR3 is TGTGCCAGCCCTTCGGCAGCCCTAGCGGGAGGGCATAATGAGCAGTTCTTC.

This chain's CDR3 is CASSLGGGAGSPLHF. CDR3 DNA: TGTGCCAGCAGCTTGGGAGGGGGCGCTGGTTCACCCCTCCACTTT. The chain couples TRBV5-4 to TRBJ1-6, with 7 bases lining up with TRBD1. CDR1 SGHNT and CDR2 YYREEE come from the germline V gene (reference sequence). Losses at the gene ends were 0 bases for V and 9 bases for J; bases not matched to a gene: 6. The CDR3 spans 15 residues.

This chain connects TRBV2 to TRBJ2-7; possibly TRBD2 for D (7 bases). The V end was cut by 6 bases, the J end by 4 bases, with 19 bases between. The CDR3 consists of 15 residues. CDR1 SNHLY and CDR2 FYNNEI come from the germline V gene. The CDR3 sequence: CASRPPRGGGYEQYF. The CDR3 coding sequence is TGTGCCAGCAGGCCTCCGAGGGGGGGCGGGTACGAGCAGTACTTC.

The chain employs TRBV5-4 and TRBJ1-1; 8 nucleotides match TRBD1. Trimming at V came to 4 bases and at J to 7 bases, leaving 3 bases not matched to a gene. The CDR3 contains 12 residues. Germline V gene data show CDR1 as SGHNT and CDR2 as YYREEE (reference sequence). CDR3 sequence: CASSADRVEAFF. The CDR3, as DNA: TGTGCCAGCAGCGCGGACAGGGTTGAAGCTTTCTTT.

V usage is TRBV2 and J usage is TRBJ2-1; TRBD2 matches at 11 bases. J gave up 7 bases and V 2 bases, and 4 bases lay outside the gene matches. Germline values: CDR1 SNHLY, CDR2 FYNNEI. The CDR3 covers 15 residues. CDR3 sequence: CASSESLAGGNEQFF. In nucleotides, the CDR3 is TGTGCCAGCAGTGAATCGTTAGCGGGAGGGAATGAGCAGTTCTTC.

In its sample, this clone was seen once. The V and J genes are TRBV5-4 and TRBJ2-7; no firm D call. The V and J ends lost 1 base and 3 bases respectively, with 5 bases between them. Germline values: CDR1 SGHNT, CDR2 YYREEE (reference sequence). This CDR3 is 12 amino acids long. The CDR3 DNA reads as TGTGCCAGCAGCTTGAAAGGCTACGAGCAGTACTTC. Residues: CASSLKGYEQYF.

The rearrangement uses TRBV12-5 and TRBJ2-3; no clear D. The CDR3 spans 13 residues. The germline V gene encodes CDR1 LGHNT and CDR2 FRNRAP. V shed 4 bases and J shed 6 bases, with 11 bases lying between them. In nucleotides, the CDR3 is TGTGCTAGTGGTTCGACCCCGTTGGATACGCAGTATTTT. Its translation: CASGSTPLDTQYF.

The V and J genes are TRBV27 and TRBJ2-7; weak D call: TRBD1 (5 bases). Germline V lookup: CDR1 MNHEY, CDR2 SMNVEV (reference sequence). The CDR3 spans 13 residues. The germline V and J ends were trimmed by 4 bases and 2 bases, with 9 bases remaining between them. DNA of the CDR3: TGTGCCAGCAGTTGGGGCGAGGCCTACGAGCAGTACTTC. Encoded protein: CASSWGEAYEQYF.

The chain uses TRBV19 and TRBJ1-2; no definite D call. With 2 bases removed from V and 3 bases from J, the gap between germline ends came to 13 bases. From germline, CDR1 is LNHDA and CDR2 SQIVND (reference sequence). The CDR3 is 15 amino acids. The CDR3 coding sequence is TGTGCCAGTAGTATATCTGTGGCAGACTACTATGGCTACACCTTC. It encodes CASSISVADYYGYTF.